These 28 T cell receptor beta chains originate from one sample sequenced in a study of OX40 agonist ivuxolimab in advanced cancers. TCRdb's table, derived via immunoSEQ multiplex PCR, lists solely in-frame clones and lacks some. Of tens of thousands of clones listed, roughly 80% are singletons. Sequenced here: CD4+ or CD8+ T cells sorted from blood, sampled in a trial of the OX40 agonist ivuxolimab. The source is an adult with an advanced solid tumor such as melanoma, head and neck, liver or kidney cancer.

V and J are TRBV20-1 and TRBJ2-3; D gene unclear. The germline V gene encodes CDR1 DFQATT and CDR2 SNEGSKA (reference sequence). With 6 bases removed from V and 8 bases from J, the gap between germline ends came to 9 bases. The CDR3 runs to 10 residues. The CDR3 DNA sequence: TGCAGTGCACCCCTAGGTACGCAGTATTTT. Translated: CSAPLGTQYF.

The chain joins TRBV29-1 to TRBJ1-1; D gene unclear. Germline V gene data show CDR1 as SQVTM and CDR2 as ANQGSEA. This CDR3 region has 11 residues. V was cut by 2 bases and J by 10 bases, with 11 bases left in between. The DNA for the CDR3 is TGCAGCGTTGAAACACAGAGTGTAGCTTTCTTT. Amino acids: CSVETQSVAFF.

This chain joins TRBV29-1 and TRBJ2-1; 10 bases map to TRBD2. The CDR3 totals 16 residues. Germline loops: CDR1 SQVTM, CDR2 ANQGSEA. V trimming: 4 bases; J trimming: 7 bases; junction bases outside the gene matches: 13. In nucleotides, the CDR3 is TGCAGCGTTGCTTCAGGAAGCGGGAGGGCAGCGAATGAGCAGTTCTTC. Translating gives CSVASGSGRAANEQFF.

The chain carries TRBV15 and TRBJ2-1; D gene unclear. V gave up 5 bases and J gave up 8 bases, with 13 bases separating them. The CDR3 spans 13 residues. CDR1 is LNHNV, CDR2 YYDKDF, per germline (reference sequence). Written as DNA, the CDR3 is TGTGCCACCAGCGGAGCTCCGTGGGATGAGCAGTTCTTC. Translating gives CATSGAPWDEQFF.

This chain uses TRBV4-2 with TRBJ2-2; TRBD2 matches 10 bases. The V segment lost 1 base and the J segment 1 base; nucleotides outside the gene matches: 3. Germline CDR1 and CDR2: LGHNA and YNFKEQ. The CDR3 totals 17 residues. Here the CDR3 reads CASSQALAGGNTGELFF. The CDR3 nucleotides are TGTGCCAGCAGCCAAGCCTTAGCGGGAGGGAACACCGGGGAGCTGTTTTTT.

This chain uses TRBV2 with TRBJ2-7; no firm D call. V was pared by 5 bases and J by 3 bases, with 8 bases between. The CDR3 has 12 amino acids. From germline, CDR1 is SNHLY and CDR2 FYNNEI. The CDR3 DNA reads as TGTGCCAGCAGTTCCTATAGCTACGAGCAGTACTTC. Its translation: CASSSYSYEQYF.

Note on this clone: Within the sample, other DNA sequences also encode this same CDR3. The chain combines TRBV13 with TRBJ2-7, with 9 bases matching TRBD1. The CDR3 runs 15 residues. Trimming removed 1 base from V and 3 bases from J; junction bases left unmatched: 4. Germline V gene lookup returns CDR1 PRHDT and CDR2 FYEKMQ (reference sequence). CDR3 DNA: TGTGCCAGCAGCTTAGAGGGACAGGGCAACTACGAGCAGTACTTC. Translating it yields CASSLEGQGNYEQYF.

The genes are TRBV27 and TRBJ1-1; the D is unclear. Per the germline V gene, CDR1 is MNHEY and CDR2 is SMNVEV (reference sequence). This CDR3 region has 15 residues. V lost 0 bases and J lost 3, with 11 bases in between. CDR3 in DNA: TGTGCCAGCAGTTTATCAGGAGGGTTTGACACTGAAGCTTTCTTT. Encoded protein: CASSLSGGFDTEAFF.

The rearrangement uses TRBV4-1 and TRBJ2-7; TRBD2 matches 12 bases. Germline CDR1 reads MGHRA; CDR2 reads YSYEKL. J lost 2 bases, V lost 4 bases, and 3 bases had no gene match. CDR3 length: 15 amino acids. CDR3 amino acids: CASSRLAGAPYEQYF. DNA for the CDR3: TGCGCCAGCAGCCGACTAGCGGGAGCTCCCTACGAGCAGTACTTC.

The chain recombines TRBV11-2 with TRBJ1-3; D is unclear. CDR3 length equals 15 residues. The germline CDR1 and CDR2 sequences are SGHAT and FQNNGV. The germline V and J ends were trimmed by 2 bases and 0 bases, with 8 bases remaining between them. CDR3 sequence reads: CASSLQAASGNTIYF. DNA of the CDR3: TGTGCCAGCAGCTTACAAGCAGCCTCTGGAAACACCATATATTTT.

V is TRBV6-5 and J is TRBJ1-1; D gene uncertain. Germline V gives CDR1 MNHEY, CDR2 SVGAGI. Trimming took 6 bases from V and 3 from J, leaving 5 bases between them. There are 11 residues in the CDR3. CDR3 sequence reads: CASREDTEAFF. The CDR3, as DNA: TGTGCCAGCAGGGAGGACACTGAAGCTTTCTTT.

The CDR3: CASSIEEGDNGYTF. CDR3 coding DNA: TGTGCCAGTAGTATAGAGGAGGGCGACAATGGCTACACCTTC. This chain joins TRBV19 and TRBJ1-2, with D hard to call. Trimming took off 0 bases at V and 6 bases at J, with 11 bases between the two ends. Looked up from germline, CDR1 is LNHDA and CDR2 is SQIVND (reference sequence). The CDR3 loop spans 14 amino acids.

The V call is TRBV11-1, the J call TRBJ2-5; 7 bases agree with TRBD1. This CDR3 spans 16 amino acids. J lost 3 bases, V lost 1 base, and 8 bases had no gene match. Germline V gene lookup returns CDR1 SGHAT and CDR2 FQDESV (reference sequence). The CDR3 DNA sequence: TGTGCCAGCAGCTTAGGGGGGACAGCTTTAAAAGAGACCCAGTACTTC. Its translation is CASSLGGTALKETQYF.

The chain uses TRBV5-1 and TRBJ1-1; D gene ambiguous. This CDR3 region has 13 residues. V lost 5 bases and J lost 0, with 8 bases in between. In germline, CDR1 is SGHRS, CDR2 YFSETQ. The CDR3 DNA sequence: TGCGCCAGCAGGGCCAGCATGAACACTGAAGCTTTCTTT. Its protein is CASRASMNTEAFF.

This clone was seen a handful of times. J is TRBJ2-1 and V is TRBV9, with TRBD2 matching 9 bases. V dropped 3 bases and J dropped 6; count of bases not matched to a gene: 4. The CDR3 is 14 residues long. Germline V lookup: CDR1 SGDLS, CDR2 YYNGEE. The DNA of the CDR3 is TGTGCCAGCAGCGGCGGGGGGGCGAGCAATGAGCAGTTCTTC. As protein: CASSGGGASNEQFF.

The chain has TRBV10-2 and TRBJ2-7, with TRBD2 matching over 8 bases. Germline loops: CDR1 WSHSY, CDR2 SAAADI. The junction had 6 bases not matched to a gene; V was cut back by 6 bases and J by 8 bases. The CDR3 is made up of 12 amino acids. Here the CDR3 DNA reads TGCGCCAGCAGCCGCGGACTAGCCCAGCAGTACTTC. Translation gives CASSRGLAQQYF.

This clone turned up a few times. This sample includes further DNA sequences coding for the same CDR3. V gene TRBV2 combines with J gene TRBJ2-7; D remains unclear. V was cut by 7 bases and J by 3 bases, with 7 bases left in between. In germline, CDR1 is SNHLY, CDR2 FYNNEI. This CDR3 contains 11 residues. CDR3 nucleotide sequence: TGTGCCAGCAAGACGGACTACGAGCAGTACTTC. Protein product: CASKTDYEQYF.

This chain joins TRBV13 and TRBJ2-2; D is ambiguous. CDR1 PRHDT and CDR2 FYEKMQ come from the germline V gene (reference sequence). The CDR3 loop spans 14 amino acids. Trimming pared 3 bases from V and 5 bases from J, leaving 10 bases between. DNA for the CDR3: TGTGCCAGCAGCTTTGGCCCCAATACCGGGGAGCTGTTTTTT. This sequence encodes CASSFGPNTGELFF.

The rearrangement links TRBV5-4 to TRBJ2-3; no clear D. The germline CDR1 and CDR2 sequences are SGHNT and YYREEE (reference sequence). V lost 2 bases to trimming and J lost 4 bases, with 14 bases between them. This CDR3 has 15 amino acids. The CDR3: CASSLRTTAADTQYF. The CDR3 bases are TGTGCCAGCAGCTTACGGACGACGGCGGCAGATACGCAGTATTTT. Looking up the rest from reference TRBV5-4 and TRBJ2-3 gives the full variable domain: ETGVTQSPTHLIKTRGQQVTLRCSSQSGHNTVSWYQQALGQGPQFIFQYYREEENGRGNFPPRFSGLQFPNYSSELNVNALELDDSALYLCASSLRTTAADTQYFGPGTRLTVL.

The chain is built from TRBV28 and TRBJ1-5; D perhaps matches TRBD1 (5 bases). With 3 bases removed from V and 7 bases from J, the gap between germline ends came to 13 bases. There are 14 residues in the CDR3. The germline V gene encodes CDR1 MDHEN and CDR2 SYDVKM. The CDR3 loop reads CASSLRAGRQPQHF. The DNA of the CDR3 is TGTGCCAGCAGTTTGAGGGCAGGGAGGCAGCCCCAGCATTTT.

The chain combines TRBV7-7 with TRBJ2-1; D possibly corresponds to TRBD2 (5 bases). The CDR3 contains 14 residues. Trimming removed 8 bases at V and 0 bases at J, with 11 bases between. Germline CDR1 is SSHAT and CDR2 is FNYEAQ (reference sequence). DNA for the CDR3: TGTGCCAGCCTCCCTGCGGGCTCCTACAATGAGCAGTTCTTC. Protein: CASLPAGSYNEQFF.

The gene calls are TRBV5-4 and TRBJ1-3; 10 bases agree with TRBD1. V was pared by 2 bases and J by 4 bases, with 9 bases of the junction left unmatched. This CDR3 contains 17 residues. The germline V gene encodes CDR1 SGHNT and CDR2 YYREEE (reference sequence). The CDR3 bases are TGTGCCAGCAGCTTTGGGGGACAGGGGATGTCCGGAAACACCATATATTTT. Protein sequence: CASSFGGQGMSGNTIYF.

The V gene is TRBV5-1, the J gene TRBJ2-7, with unresolved D. Per the germline V gene, CDR1 is SGHRS and CDR2 is YFSETQ. Deletions cut 0 bases from V and 7 bases from J, with 11 bases between. The CDR3 runs to 13 residues. CDR3 in DNA: TGCGCCAGCAGCTTGGAGCCTAGTCGAGAGCAGTACTTC. Its translation: CASSLEPSREQYF. The full variable domain, completed using reference TRBV5-1 and TRBJ2-7, is KAGVTQTPRYLIKTRGQQVTLSCSPISGHRSVSWYQQTPGQGLQFLFEYFSETQRNKGNFPGRFSGRQFSNSRSEMNVSTLELGDSALYLCASSLEPSREQYFGPGTRLTVT.

This chain joins TRBV7-6 and TRBJ2-2, with D perhaps TRBD1 (5 bases). With 7 bases removed from V and 6 bases from J, the gap between germline ends came to 9 bases. Germline V CDR1 and CDR2: SGHVS, FNYEAQ. The CDR3 sequence is 12 residues long. In DNA, the CDR3 is TGTGCCAGCAATATGGGGCCCGGGGAGCTGTTTTTT. Translation: CASNMGPGELFF.

The rearrangement links TRBV7-9 to TRBJ2-2; D gene ambiguous. The V end lost 3 bases, the J end lost 0 bases, and 5 bases lay between the germline ends. From germline, CDR1 is SEHNR and CDR2 FQNEAQ (reference sequence). The CDR3 totals 14 residues. CDR3 sequence reads: CASSFSSNTGELFF. As DNA, the CDR3 is TGTGCCAGCAGCTTTTCTTCGAACACCGGGGAGCTGTTTTTT. The complete variable domain, with remaining parts taken from reference TRBV7-9 and TRBJ2-2, reads DTGVSQNPRHKITKRGQNVTFRCDPISEHNRLYWYRQTLGQGPEFLTYFQNEAQLEKSRLLSDRFSAERPKGSFSTLEIQRTEQGDSAMYLCASSFSSNTGELFFGEGSRLTVL.

Only a few counts were recorded for this clone. The chain employs TRBV18 and TRBJ1-1, with 8 bases matching TRBD1. Germline loops: CDR1 KGHSH, CDR2 LQKENI. The CDR3 sequence is 15 residues long. V trimming: 3 bases; J trimming: 3 bases; junction bases outside the gene matches: 6. This CDR3 reads CASSPSTGVDTEAFF. CDR3 in DNA: TGTGCCAGCTCACCGTCGACAGGGGTAGACACTGAAGCTTTCTTT.

The rearrangement joins TRBV4-1 to TRBJ2-7, with 8 bases aligning to TRBD1. Germline lookup yields CDR1 MGHRA and CDR2 YSYEKL. There are 14 residues in the CDR3. The V segment lost 1 base and the J segment 5 bases; nucleotides outside the gene matches: 4. DNA of the CDR3: TGCGCCAGCAGCCAAGGGACAGGGCAACACGAGCAGTACTTC. Its translation is CASSQGTGQHEQYF.

The genes are TRBV5-1 and TRBJ1-1, with 8 nucleotides matching TRBD1. V shed 5 bases, J shed 0 bases, and the junction held 3 bases outside the gene matches. Germline values: CDR1 SGHRS, CDR2 YFSETQ. The CDR3 contains 14 residues. The chain's CDR3 is CASSRDRLNTEAFF. DNA of the CDR3: TGCGCCAGCAGTCGGGACAGGTTGAACACTGAAGCTTTCTTT.